This TCR beta chain came from a study of memory CD4+ T cells and cytomegalovirus serostatus. Here immunoSEQ multiplex PCR was the method, and the copy in TCRdb shows in-frame clones only, minus some. Of about 82,000 clones listed, 80% were seen once; the top ten hold around 0.78%. CDR1 and CDR2 from the germline V gene are MNHEY and SVGAGI. Trimming shortened V by 2 bases and J by 4 bases, and 8 bases separated the two germline ends. The CDR3 has 13 amino acids. Single viable CD3+CD4+CD8-CD45RO+ cells were sorted as the memory CD4+ T cells. The gene calls are TRBV6-5 and TRBJ1-1, with D possibly matching TRBD1 (6 bases). This TCR came from an adult in good health and CMV-seronegative. Sequenced material: memory CD4+ T cells from blood. This CDR3 reads CASSYVGGTEAFF. As DNA, the CDR3 is TGTGCCAGCAGTTACGTAGGGGGCACTGAAGCTTTCTTT.